A single sample gave rise to the 27 T cell receptor beta chains below, sequenced in a study of cytomegalovirus exposure and HLA in healthy donors. With 60 Vbeta and 13 Jbeta primers, the PCR was carried out. Clones were read by immunoSEQ multiplex PCR, and TCRdb kept only the in-frame ones, dropping some. The specimen's table records 70,000 or so clones. Sequenced sample: PBMCs. The receptors were sampled from a female donor in good health and CMV-seropositive.

J is TRBJ2-1 and V is TRBV11-1; no reliable D call. CDR1 SGHAT and CDR2 FQDESV come from the germline V gene (reference sequence). Trimming shortened V by 7 bases and J by 3 bases, and 19 bases separated the two germline ends. The CDR3 contains 16 residues. In DNA form, the CDR3 reads TGTGCCAGCACCAAATCGTCCCCAGGCGTCTACAATGAGCAGTTCTTC. Translation: CASTKSSPGVYNEQFF.

This chain joins TRBV9 and TRBJ1-5; 12 bases fit TRBD1. This CDR3 region has 19 residues. V trimming: 0 bases; J trimming: 0 bases; junction bases outside the gene matches: 7. Germline V CDR1 and CDR2: SGDLS, YYNGEE. The CDR3 DNA reads TGTGCCAGCAGCGTAGATGGGACAGGGGGCCGATATAGCAATCAGCCCCAGCATTTT. Protein: CASSVDGTGGRYSNQPQHF.

This sequence joins TRBV6-5 and TRBJ2-1, with TRBD2 identical over 8 bases. The germline V gene has CDR1 MNHEY and CDR2 SVGAGI. The trim removed 4 bases at V and 5 bases at J, leaving 7 bases unmatched. The CDR3 length is 15 residues. In DNA form, the CDR3 reads TGTGCCAGCAGTTTCGGGGGGGCATCCGACAATGAGCAGTTCTTC. As protein: CASSFGGASDNEQFF.

This chain links TRBV5-1 with TRBJ2-2, with D tentatively TRBD1 (6 bases). V lost 0 bases and J 3 bases, leaving 9 bases between the germline ends. The CDR3 runs to 15 residues. The germline CDR1 and CDR2 sequences are SGHRS and YFSETQ. The CDR3: CASSLVGGDTGELFF. CDR3 in DNA: TGCGCCAGCAGCTTGGTAGGGGGAGACACCGGGGAGCTGTTTTTT.

V usage is TRBV10-2 and J usage is TRBJ1-2; TRBD1 might be the D (6 bases). V was trimmed by 6 bases and J by 4 bases, leaving 15 bases between them. This CDR3 comprises 14 residues. From germline, CDR1 is WSHSY and CDR2 SAAADI. The CDR3 loop reads CASSLRGGGYGYTF. CDR3 coding DNA: TGCGCCAGCAGCCTCAGGGGTGGAGGCTATGGCTACACCTTC.

For the CDR3, the DNA is TGTGCCAGCAGTGATTTGGTTGCAGACACAGATACGCAGTATTTT. It yields the protein CASSDLVADTDTQYF. The V gene is TRBV6-1, the J gene TRBJ2-3, with D unresolved. CDR1 and CDR2 (germline): MNHNS, SASEGT. The length of the CDR3 is 15 residues. V dropped 3 bases and J dropped 2 bases, with 12 bases sitting between them.

The chain couples TRBV6-5 to TRBJ1-2; 9 bases are a match to TRBD1. The germline gives CDR1 MNHEY, CDR2 SVGAGI. The CDR3 is 16 residues long. J was trimmed by 8 bases and V by 2 bases; bases with no gene match: 12. The chain's CDR3 is CASSYEDRGLVGGYTF. CDR3 nucleotide sequence: TGTGCCAGCAGTTACGAGGACAGGGGATTAGTTGGAGGCTACACCTTC.

V usage is TRBV6-6 and J usage is TRBJ2-1; D may be TRBD1 (6 bases). Trimming left V 1 base short and J 4 bases short, with 14 bases between. Per germline, CDR1 MNHNY and CDR2 SVGAGI (reference sequence). This CDR3 comprises 16 residues. The CDR3 region is CASSYYVGAPYNEQFF. The CDR3, as DNA: TGTGCCAGCAGTTACTATGTGGGGGCCCCGTACAATGAGCAGTTCTTC.

The J gene is TRBJ2-3, the V gene TRBV29-1; D might be TRBD2 (6 bases). This CDR3 has 16 amino acids. V was cut by 3 bases and J by 3 bases, with 19 bases left in between. Germline V gene lookup returns CDR1 SQVTM and CDR2 ANQGSEA. The CDR3 nucleotides read TGCAGCGTTGACGGGTATCGGAGGGTCGGGACAGATACGCAGTATTTT. It encodes CSVDGYRRVGTDTQYF.

The rearrangement joins TRBV10-3 to TRBJ1-1; D unclear. Trimming shortened V by 3 bases and J by 4 bases, and 9 bases separated the two germline ends. The CDR3 has 13 residues. Germline assignment: CDR1 ENHRY and CDR2 SYGVKD. The CDR3 sequence is CAISDITATEAFF. The CDR3 DNA reads TGTGCCATCAGTGATATAACAGCCACTGAAGCTTTCTTT.

The chain uses TRBV9 and TRBJ2-3, with 9 bases matching TRBD2. Trimming removed 4 bases from V and 5 bases from J; junction bases left unmatched: 14. The length of the CDR3 is 17 residues. Germline assignment: CDR1 SGDLS and CDR2 YYNGEE. The CDR3 DNA reads TGTGCCAGCAGCCAAGACAGGTGGCTAGCGGGGAGAGATACGCAGTATTTT. Protein sequence: CASSQDRWLAGRDTQYF.

The V and J genes are TRBV5-1 and TRBJ2-1; 7 bases match TRBD2. The CDR3 totals 15 residues. Germline V gives CDR1 SGHRS, CDR2 YFSETQ. Trimming cost V 0 bases and J 4 bases; bases outside gene matches: 4. The CDR3 reads CASSLDLAAYNEQFF. CDR3 DNA sequence: TGCGCCAGCAGCTTGGACCTAGCGGCGTACAATGAGCAGTTCTTC.

This chain joins TRBV5-1 and TRBJ1-1, with TRBD1 as a possible D gene (6 bases). The V gene's germline CDR1 is SGHRS and CDR2 YFSETQ. Trimming stripped 0 bases from V and 4 bases from J, with 13 bases between. The CDR3 runs to 15 residues. The CDR3 nucleotides are TGCGCCAGCAGCTTGGCCGGGGGGCCGGGCACTGAAGCTTTCTTT. It is translated as CASSLAGGPGTEAFF.

The chain joins TRBV7-2 to TRBJ2-7, with TRBD2 matching 9 bases. Germline V gene lookup returns CDR1 SGHTA and CDR2 FQGNSA. CDR3 length equals 16 residues. The trim removed 5 bases at V and 9 bases at J, leaving 17 bases unmatched. The DNA of the CDR3 is TGTGCCAGCAGCCTCGGCGGTGGAGCGGGGGGTGCCGTGCAGTACTTC. Translation gives CASSLGGGAGGAVQYF.

This chain joins TRBV6-4 and TRBJ2-2; possible D gene TRBD2, 6 bases. Germline V gives CDR1 MRHNA, CDR2 SNTAGT. Trimming shortened V by 4 bases and J by 9 bases, and 15 bases separated the two germline ends. The CDR3 covers 14 residues. The CDR3 here is CASSATGGGRELFF. The CDR3 DNA sequence: TGTGCCAGCAGTGCGACCGGGGGAGGCCGGGAGCTGTTTTTT.

V and J are TRBV4-3 and TRBJ1-4, with a possible D match to TRBD1 (6 bases). Germline V lookup: CDR1 LGHNA, CDR2 YSLEER. The CDR3 contains 16 residues. Trimming stripped 0 bases from V and 0 bases from J, with 8 bases between. CDR3 in DNA: TGCGCCAGCAGCCAAGATGAGGGGGCAACTAATGAAAAACTGTTTTTT. It codes for CASSQDEGATNEKLFF.

The chain couples TRBV20-1 to TRBJ2-3; no definite D call. This CDR3 is 11 amino acids long. The V end lost 5 bases, the J end lost 11 bases, and 14 bases lay between the germline ends. Germline lookup yields CDR1 DFQATT and CDR2 SNEGSKA (reference sequence). The DNA of the CDR3 is TGCAGTGCTGGCCTTTGGGCAGAGCAGTATTTT. Translating it yields CSAGLWAEQYF.

The V gene is TRBV29-1, the J gene TRBJ2-1; a weak D match, TRBD2 (5 bases). Trimming shortened V by 4 bases and J by 10 bases, and 14 bases separated the two germline ends. There are 12 residues in the CDR3. Germline V gene data show CDR1 as SQVTM and CDR2 as ANQGSEA. The CDR3 is CSVVKAGEEQFF. CDR3 coding DNA: TGCAGCGTTGTAAAGGCTGGGGAGGAGCAGTTCTTC.

The chain carries TRBV6-4 and TRBJ2-1; 11 bases match TRBD2. In germline, CDR1 is MRHNA, CDR2 SNTAGT. V lost 6 bases and J lost 7; bases outside the gene matches: 2. This CDR3 is 13 amino acids long. This chain's CDR3 is CASSRLAGNEQFF. The CDR3 DNA is TGTGCCAGCAGCCGACTAGCGGGGAATGAGCAGTTCTTC.

The chain is built from TRBV18 and TRBJ1-1; TRBD1 aligns across 7 bases. Trimming removed 6 bases from V and 5 bases from J; junction bases left unmatched: 9. This CDR3 comprises 14 residues. From germline, CDR1 is KGHSH and CDR2 LQKENI. The DNA for the CDR3 is TGTGCCAGCTCCCCCGGAAGGGGGCGTACTGAAGCTTTCTTT. Protein product: CASSPGRGRTEAFF. The whole variable domain, remainder taken from reference TRBV18 and TRBJ1-1, is NAGVMQNPRHLVRRRGQEARLRCSPMKGHSHVYWYRQLPEEGLKFMVYLQKENIIDESGMPKERFSAEFPKEGPSILRIQQVVRGDSAAYFCASSPGRGRTEAFFGQGTRLTVV.

The V and J genes are TRBV6-1 and TRBJ1-3; 7 bases are a match to TRBD1. This CDR3 contains 15 residues. V lost 4 bases, J lost 2 bases, and 5 bases stayed unmatched. Germline V gene data show CDR1 as MNHNS and CDR2 as SASEGT. The CDR3 nucleotides read TGTGCCAGCAGTGGACAGGGAGACCCTGGAAACACCATATATTTT. Translated: CASSGQGDPGNTIYF.

This rearrangement joins TRBV9 to TRBJ2-7; D perhaps matches TRBD1 (9 bases). This CDR3 region has 17 residues. The germline V gene has CDR1 SGDLS and CDR2 YYNGEE. V lost 4 bases and J lost 3, with 23 bases in between. CDR3 DNA: TGTGCCAGCAGCCCCCGGGGGGGACAGGGAGGAATCTACGAGCAGTACTTC. It encodes CASSPRGGQGGIYEQYF.

The chain combines TRBV6-5 with TRBJ1-1; TRBD1 matches 7 bases. Germline loops: CDR1 MNHEY, CDR2 SVGAGI. Germline trimming cut 4 bases from V and 6 bases from J; bases unmatched to any gene: 14. There are 16 residues in the CDR3. The CDR3, as DNA: TGTGCCAGCAGTTCCCGGAACAGGGGTTTAGGGGCTGAAGCTTTCTTT. Amino acid sequence: CASSSRNRGLGAEAFF.

CDR3 DNA: TGTGCCAGCAGGAAGACTAGCCAGTTTTCAAACATTCAGTACTTC. The encoded protein is CASRKTSQFSNIQYF. The genes are TRBV6-5 and TRBJ2-4, with 7 bases aligning to TRBD2. The CDR3 has 15 amino acids. CDR1 and CDR2 from the germline V gene are MNHEY and SVGAGI. V was clipped by 6 bases and J by 6 bases; unmatched bases: 11.

The chain uses TRBV5-4 and TRBJ2-1; 9 bases match TRBD2. The CDR3 has 18 residues. The germline V gene encodes CDR1 SGHNT and CDR2 YYREEE (reference sequence). The J segment lost 0 bases and the V segment lost 3 bases, leaving 10 bases of the junction unmatched. CDR3 protein: CASSWVVAGVPSYNEQFF. CDR3 DNA: TGTGCCAGCAGCTGGGTAGTAGCGGGGGTGCCCTCCTACAATGAGCAGTTCTTC.

The chain combines TRBV19 with TRBJ1-2; no definite D call. Germline CDR1 is LNHDA and CDR2 is SQIVND (reference sequence). The CDR3 loop spans 15 amino acids. Trimming cost V 0 bases and J 8 bases, with 16 bases left between them. The CDR3 coding sequence is TGTGCCAGTAGTATAGAGCCACTGTACCCAGGCGGCTACACCTTC. It is translated as CASSIEPLYPGGYTF.

This chain uses TRBV20-1 with TRBJ2-3; D not certain. This CDR3 has 10 residues. Deletions cut 6 bases from V and 7 bases from J, with 8 bases between. Germline V lookup: CDR1 DFQATT, CDR2 SNEGSKA (reference sequence). The CDR3, as DNA: TGCAGTGCCCCCAGAAATACGCAGTATTTT. This translates into CSAPRNTQYF.